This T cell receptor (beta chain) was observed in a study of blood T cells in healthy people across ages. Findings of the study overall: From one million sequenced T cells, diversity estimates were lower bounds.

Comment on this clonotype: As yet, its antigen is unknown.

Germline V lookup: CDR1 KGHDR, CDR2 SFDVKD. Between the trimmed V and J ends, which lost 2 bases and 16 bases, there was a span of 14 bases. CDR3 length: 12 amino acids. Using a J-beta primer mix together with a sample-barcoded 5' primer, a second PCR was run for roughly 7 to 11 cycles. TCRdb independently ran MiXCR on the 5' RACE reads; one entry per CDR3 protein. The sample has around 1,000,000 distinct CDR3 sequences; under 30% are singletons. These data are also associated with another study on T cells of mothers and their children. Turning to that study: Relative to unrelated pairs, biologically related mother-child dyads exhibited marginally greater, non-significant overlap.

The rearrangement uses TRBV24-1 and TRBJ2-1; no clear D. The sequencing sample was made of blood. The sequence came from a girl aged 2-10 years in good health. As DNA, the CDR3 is TGTGCCACCAGTGATTCGGGTCCGTCCCACTTCTTC. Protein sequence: CATSDSGPSHFF.